A single sample is the source of the 9 T cell receptor beta chains below, sequenced in a study of regulatory T cells in long-lasting Graves disease. Building the TCR beta libraries relied on iRepertoire HTBI primers, and CDR3 regions underwent Arm-PCR. TCRdb independently ran MiXCR on the multiplex PCR reads; one entry per CDR3 protein. Counted here are roughly 610,000 distinct CDR3 sequences, 16% occurring once; the ten biggest clones make up around 18%. As for time point: newly diagnosed GD, antithyroid drugs for less than 3 months. Researchers made the TCR library from RNA that was extracted from PBMCs. The sample also formed part of further work on T cells in Graves' hyperthyroidism and ophthalmopathy.

Sequencing was performed on peripheral blood mononuclear cells (PBMCs), taken at new diagnosis, from a patient treated with antithyroid drugs. The receptors were gathered from a woman in her 30s with Graves disease.

This chain uses TRBV7-9 with TRBJ1-1; 7 bases are shared with TRBD1. Germline lookup yields CDR1 SEHNR and CDR2 FQNEAQ (reference sequence). V was pared by 3 bases and J by 1 base, with 8 bases of the junction left unmatched. This CDR3 contains 16 residues. The CDR3 region has the DNA TGTGCCAGCAGCTTCGTTAGACAGGGCGGGAACACTGAAGCTTTCTTT. Translating it yields CASSFVRQGGNTEAFF. Combining the CDR3 with reference TRBV7-9 and TRBJ1-1 gives the whole variable domain DTGVSQNPRHKITKRGQNVTFRCDPISEHNRLYWYRQTLGQGPEFLTYFQNEAQLEKSRLLSDRFSAERPKGSFSTLEIQRTEQGDSAMYLCASSFVRQGGNTEAFFGQGTRLTVV.

In its sample, this clonotype was seen a few times. The genes are TRBV30 and TRBJ1-1; 9 bases are a match to TRBD1. Germline values: CDR1 GTSNPN, CDR2 SVGIG (reference sequence). The trim removed 4 bases at V and 7 bases at J, leaving 13 bases unmatched. This CDR3 is built from 15 residues. The CDR3, as DNA: TGTGCCTGGACCTACCTGGGACAGGGAATCGGTGAAGCTTTCTTT. Translated: CAWTYLGQGIGEAFF.

The V and J genes are TRBV15 and TRBJ2-7; D remains ambiguous. The CDR3 runs to 14 residues. V was clipped by 3 bases and J by 3 bases, with 12 bases between them. Per the germline V gene, CDR1 is LNHNV and CDR2 is YYDKDF (reference sequence). The CDR3 is CATSSHRESYEQYF. The CDR3 bases are TGTGCCACCAGCAGTCACCGAGAAAGCTACGAGCAGTACTTC.

V and J are TRBV11-2 and TRBJ1-3; no reliable D call. From germline, CDR1 is SGHAT and CDR2 FQNNGV. Trimming took off 5 bases at V and 0 bases at J, with 17 bases between the two ends. The CDR3 sequence is 17 residues long. The CDR3 sequence: CASSQFLVEFSGNTIYF. In DNA, the CDR3 is TGTGCCAGCAGCCAGTTCTTGGTGGAATTCTCTGGAAACACCATATATTTT.

This clonotype was recorded many times. This chain joins TRBV13 and TRBJ1-2; D gene unclear. V lost 4 bases and J lost 5, with 11 bases in between. The CDR3 totals 13 residues. From germline, CDR1 is PRHDT and CDR2 FYEKMQ (reference sequence). CDR3 protein: CASSSQAIYGYTF. The DNA for the CDR3 is TGTGCCAGCAGCTCCCAGGCTATTTATGGCTACACCTTC.

This clonotype was found many times. The chain carries TRBV6-1 and TRBJ2-7, with 8 bases aligning to TRBD1. The CDR3 spans 14 residues. Germline V gene data show CDR1 as MNHNS and CDR2 as SASEGT. V lost 6 bases, J lost 2 bases, and 6 bases stayed unmatched. The CDR3 region has the DNA TGTGCCAGCAGGCTCGGACAGGGAACCTACGAGCAGTACTTC. It encodes CASRLGQGTYEQYF.

This clonotype has a count of ten or more. J is TRBJ2-7 and V is TRBV27; either TRBD1 or TRBD2 may supply D (5 bases each). Trimming took 9 bases from V and 6 from J, leaving 21 bases between them. The germline V gene encodes CDR1 MNHEY and CDR2 SMNVEV (reference sequence). The CDR3 spans 14 residues. The DNA of the CDR3 is TGTGCCAGTCGGTTATCGGGGCCGTCAGGCGAGCAGTACTTC. Translated: CASRLSGPSGEQYF.

The chain has TRBV11-2 and TRBJ2-3; D assignment may be TRBD1 or TRBD2 (5 bases each). Germline V gene data show CDR1 as SGHAT and CDR2 as FQNNGV. Trimming took off 3 bases at V and 9 bases at J, with 16 bases between the two ends. This CDR3 is 14 amino acids long. As DNA, the CDR3 is TGTGCCAGCAGCTTGATGGGGACGAGTAACACGCAGTATTTT. It is translated as CASSLMGTSNTQYF. Variable domain in full (rest from reference TRBV11-2 and TRBJ2-3): EAGVAQSPRYKIIEKRQSVAFWCNPISGHATLYWYQQILGQGPKLLIQFQNNGVVDDSQLPKDRFSAERLKGVDSTLKIQPAKLEDSAVYLCASSLMGTSNTQYFGPGTRLTVL.

The sample holds many counts of this clonotype. One junction end does not reproduce the germline sequence, and a read error may be involved. The chain carries TRBV3-1 and TRBJ1-2, with D perhaps TRBD1 (5 bases). The CDR3 extends over 12 amino acids. Germline V gives CDR1 LGHDT, CDR2 YNNKEL (reference sequence). Written as DNA, the CDR3 is TGTGCCAGCAGCCAAGATCTAGCAAGGGACCGCTTC. Translated, it gives CASSQDLARDRF.